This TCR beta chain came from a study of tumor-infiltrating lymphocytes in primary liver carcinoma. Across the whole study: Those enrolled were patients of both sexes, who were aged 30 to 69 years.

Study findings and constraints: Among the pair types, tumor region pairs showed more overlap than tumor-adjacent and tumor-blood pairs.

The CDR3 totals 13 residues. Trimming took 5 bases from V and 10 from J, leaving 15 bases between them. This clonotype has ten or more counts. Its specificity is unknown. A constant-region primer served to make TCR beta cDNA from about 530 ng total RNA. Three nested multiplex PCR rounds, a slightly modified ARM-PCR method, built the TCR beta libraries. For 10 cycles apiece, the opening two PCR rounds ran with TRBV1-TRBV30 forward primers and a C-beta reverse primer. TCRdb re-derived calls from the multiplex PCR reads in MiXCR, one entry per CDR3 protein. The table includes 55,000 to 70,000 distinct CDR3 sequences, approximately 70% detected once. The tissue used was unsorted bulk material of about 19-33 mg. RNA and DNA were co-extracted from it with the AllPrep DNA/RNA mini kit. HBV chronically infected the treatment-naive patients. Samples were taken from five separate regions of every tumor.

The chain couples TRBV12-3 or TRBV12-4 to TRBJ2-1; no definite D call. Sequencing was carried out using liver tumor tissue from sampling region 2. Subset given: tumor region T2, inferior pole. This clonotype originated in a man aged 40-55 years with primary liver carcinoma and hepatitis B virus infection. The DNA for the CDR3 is TGTGCCAGCAGTCCTTTCCCGCGCCCCGAGCAGTTCTTC. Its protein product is CASSPFPRPEQFF.